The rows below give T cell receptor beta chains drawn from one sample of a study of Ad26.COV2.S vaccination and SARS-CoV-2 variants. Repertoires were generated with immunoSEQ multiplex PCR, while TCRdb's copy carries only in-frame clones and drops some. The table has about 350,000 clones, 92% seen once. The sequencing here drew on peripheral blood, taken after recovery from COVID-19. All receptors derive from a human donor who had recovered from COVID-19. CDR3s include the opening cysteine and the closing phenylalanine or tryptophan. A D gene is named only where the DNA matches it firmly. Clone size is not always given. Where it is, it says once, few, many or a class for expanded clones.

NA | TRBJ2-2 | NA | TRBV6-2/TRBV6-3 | CASSYRTNSAGELFF | TGTGCCAGCAGTTACCGGACCAACAGTGCCGGGGAGCTGTTTTTT
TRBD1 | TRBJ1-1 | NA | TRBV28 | CASLGTGTNTEAFF | TGTGCCAGCCTCGGGACAGGGACGAACACTGAAGCTTTCTTT
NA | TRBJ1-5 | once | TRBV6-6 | CASSSTQNQPQHF | TGTGCCAGCAGCAGTACTCAGAATCAGCCCCAGCATTTT
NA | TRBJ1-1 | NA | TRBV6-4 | CASSDRAGTEAFF | TGTGCCAGCAGTGACAGGGCGGGCACTGAAGCTTTCTTT
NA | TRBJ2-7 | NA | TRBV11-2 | CASSLAPSWGAEDEQYF | TGTGCCAGCAGCTTAGCACCCTCTTGGGGGGCTGAAGACGAGCAGTACTTC
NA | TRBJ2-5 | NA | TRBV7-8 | CASSRDGGGETQYF | TGTGCCAGCAGCCGAGATGGGGGTGGAGAGACCCAGTACTTC
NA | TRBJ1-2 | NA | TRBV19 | CASSMGSGAYGYTF | TGTGCCAGTAGTATGGGATCAGGGGCATATGGCTACACCTTC
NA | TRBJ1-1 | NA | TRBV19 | CASTGSQGLGTEAFF | TGTGCCAGTACCGGCTCCCAGGGGCTGGGCACTGAAGCTTTCTTT
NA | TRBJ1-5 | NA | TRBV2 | CASSDGAGGNQPQHF | TGTGCCAGCAGTGACGGGGCAGGGGGCAATCAGCCCCAGCATTTT
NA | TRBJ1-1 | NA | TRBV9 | CASSAQMGGVNTEAFF | TGTGCCAGCAGCGCCCAAATGGGGGGAGTGAACACTGAAGCTTTCTTT
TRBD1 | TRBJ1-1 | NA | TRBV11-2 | CASSSRTGEVSEAFF | TGTGCCAGCAGCTCCCGGACAGGGGAAGTTTCTGAAGCTTTCTTT
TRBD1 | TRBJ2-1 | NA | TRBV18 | CASSPPDRNNEQFF | TGTGCCAGCTCACCCCCGGACAGGAACAATGAGCAGTTCTTC
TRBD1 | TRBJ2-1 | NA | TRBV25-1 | CASSDSGTGLRNEQFF | TGTGCCAGCAGTGACTCGGGGACAGGGCTTAGGAATGAGCAGTTCTTC
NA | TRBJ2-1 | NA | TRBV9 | CASSRGNNEQFF | TGTGCCAGCAGCAGAGGAAACAATGAGCAGTTCTTC
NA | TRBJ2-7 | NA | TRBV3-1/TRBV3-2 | CASSQGIYEQYF | TGTGCCAGCAGCCAAGGGATCTACGAGCAGTACTTC
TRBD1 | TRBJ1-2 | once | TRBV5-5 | CASSGGTGGVGYGYTF | TGTGCCAGCAGCGGCGGCACAGGGGGCGTGGGGTATGGCTACACCTTC
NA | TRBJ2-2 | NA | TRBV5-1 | CASPGPTGELFF | TGCGCCAGCCCAGGTCCTACCGGGGAGCTGTTTTTT
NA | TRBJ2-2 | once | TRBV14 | CASSQTRSGELFF | TGTGCCAGCAGCCAAACGAGAAGCGGGGAGCTGTTTTTT
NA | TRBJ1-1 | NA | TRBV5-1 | CASSFAPRGNTEAFF | TGCGCCAGCAGCTTTGCGCCCAGGGGAAACACTGAAGCTTTCTTT
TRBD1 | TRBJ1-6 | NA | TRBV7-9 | CASLPTGNNSPLHF | TGTGCCAGTTTACCGACAGGGAATAATTCACCCCTCCACTTT
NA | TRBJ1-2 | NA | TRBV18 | CASSPPSLQGGGYTF | TGTGCCAGCTCACCACCGTCTCTGCAGGGAGGAGGCTACACCTTC
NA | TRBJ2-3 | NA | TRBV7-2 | CASSPRMDTQYF | TGTGCCAGCAGCCCTCGGATGGATACGCAGTATTTT
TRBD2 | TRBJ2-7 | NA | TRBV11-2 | CASSLATGGSYEQYF | TGTGCCAGCAGCTTAGCCACGGGAGGGTCCTACGAGCAGTACTTC